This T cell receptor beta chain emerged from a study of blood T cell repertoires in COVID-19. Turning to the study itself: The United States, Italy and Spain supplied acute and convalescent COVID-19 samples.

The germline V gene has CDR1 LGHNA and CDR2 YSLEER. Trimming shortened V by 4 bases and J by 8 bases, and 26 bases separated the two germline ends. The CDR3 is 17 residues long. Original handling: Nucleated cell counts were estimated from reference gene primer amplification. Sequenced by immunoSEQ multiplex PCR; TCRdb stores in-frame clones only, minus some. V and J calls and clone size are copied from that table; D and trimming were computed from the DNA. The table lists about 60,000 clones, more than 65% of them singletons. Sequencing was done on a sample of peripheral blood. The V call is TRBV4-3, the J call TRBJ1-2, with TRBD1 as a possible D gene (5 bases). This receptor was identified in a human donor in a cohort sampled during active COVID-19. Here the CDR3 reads CASSLDRQRGSLWGYTF. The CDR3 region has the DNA TGCGCCAGCAGCCTGGATAGGCAACGGGGGAGTTTATGGGGCTACACCTTC.